This record concerns one T cell receptor beta chain sequence. Its antigen is as yet unknown. The source of the sample is a study of shared clonotypes between healthy human individuals. Study summary: A donor's plate count was three for CD4 naive and three for CD4 memory; CD8 naive had two and CD8 memory one.

Clones were read by immunoSEQ multiplex PCR, and TCRdb kept only the in-frame ones, dropping some. The repertoire includes roughly 2.2 million clones, roughly 90% of them detected once, and 0.3% to 0.45% sits in the top ten. CDR1 is SGHRS, CDR2 YFSETQ, per germline. The CDR3 spans 16 residues. The V segment lost 2 bases and the J segment 6 bases; nucleotides outside the gene matches: 14. Study-level findings and limits: As a rule, naive subsets had a larger estimated richness than memory subsets.

Sequencing input: naive CD4+ T cells from PBMCs. Subset here: CD45RA+ positively selected. The chain carries TRBV5-1 and TRBJ2-7; the match to TRBD2 covers 7 bases. The clonotype was recovered from a man younger than 30 in good health. Some clones in this sample may be carry-over from other donors' samples. Here the CDR3 DNA reads TGCGCCAGCAGCTTAGCGCCTTCGTCGGCGGGAGTCGAGCAGTACTTC. Translation: CASSLAPSSAGVEQYF.